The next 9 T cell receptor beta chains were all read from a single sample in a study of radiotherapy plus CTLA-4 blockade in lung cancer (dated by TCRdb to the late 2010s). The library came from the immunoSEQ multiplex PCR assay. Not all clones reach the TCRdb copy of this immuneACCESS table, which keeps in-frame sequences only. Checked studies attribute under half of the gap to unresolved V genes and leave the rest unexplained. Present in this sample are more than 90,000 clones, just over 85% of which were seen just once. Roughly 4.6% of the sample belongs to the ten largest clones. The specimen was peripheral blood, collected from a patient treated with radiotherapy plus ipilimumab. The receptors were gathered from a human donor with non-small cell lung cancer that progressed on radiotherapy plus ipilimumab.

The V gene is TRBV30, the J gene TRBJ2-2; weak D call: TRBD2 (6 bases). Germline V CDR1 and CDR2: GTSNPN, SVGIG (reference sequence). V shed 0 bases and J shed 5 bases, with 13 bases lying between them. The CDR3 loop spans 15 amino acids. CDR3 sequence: CAWSVGSGYTGELFF. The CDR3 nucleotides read TGTGCCTGGAGTGTAGGTAGCGGCTATACCGGGGAGCTGTTTTTT.

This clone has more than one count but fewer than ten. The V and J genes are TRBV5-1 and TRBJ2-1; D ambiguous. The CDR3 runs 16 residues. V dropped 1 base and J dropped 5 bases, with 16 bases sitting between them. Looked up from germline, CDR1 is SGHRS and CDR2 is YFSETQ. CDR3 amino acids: CASSLRSVPLDNEQFF. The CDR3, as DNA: TGCGCCAGCAGCTTGAGGTCCGTCCCGCTCGACAATGAGCAGTTCTTC. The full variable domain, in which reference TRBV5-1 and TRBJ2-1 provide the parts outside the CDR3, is KAGVTQTPRYLIKTRGQQVTLSCSPISGHRSVSWYQQTPGQGLQFLFEYFSETQRNKGNFPGRFSGRQFSNSRSEMNVSTLELGDSALYLCASSLRSVPLDNEQFFGPGTRLTVL.

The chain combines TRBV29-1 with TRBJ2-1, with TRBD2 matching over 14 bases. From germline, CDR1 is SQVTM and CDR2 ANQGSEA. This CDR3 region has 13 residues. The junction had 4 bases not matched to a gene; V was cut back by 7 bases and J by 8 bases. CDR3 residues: CSAPGLAGDEQFF. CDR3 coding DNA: TGCAGCGCACCGGGACTAGCGGGAGATGAGCAGTTCTTC.

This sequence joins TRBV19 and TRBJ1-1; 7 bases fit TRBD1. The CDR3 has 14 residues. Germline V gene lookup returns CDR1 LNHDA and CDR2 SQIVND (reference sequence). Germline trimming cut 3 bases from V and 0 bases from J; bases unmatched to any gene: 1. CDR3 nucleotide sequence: TGTGCCAGTAGTATCGACAGGGTGAACACTGAAGCTTTCTTT. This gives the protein CASSIDRVNTEAFF.

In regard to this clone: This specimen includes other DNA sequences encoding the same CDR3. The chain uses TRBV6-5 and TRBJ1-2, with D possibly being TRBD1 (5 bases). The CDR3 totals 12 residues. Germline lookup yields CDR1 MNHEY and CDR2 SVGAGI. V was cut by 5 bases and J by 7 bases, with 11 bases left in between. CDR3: CASSAGTGGYTF. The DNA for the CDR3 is TGTGCCAGCAGTGCCGGGACGGGTGGCTACACCTTC.

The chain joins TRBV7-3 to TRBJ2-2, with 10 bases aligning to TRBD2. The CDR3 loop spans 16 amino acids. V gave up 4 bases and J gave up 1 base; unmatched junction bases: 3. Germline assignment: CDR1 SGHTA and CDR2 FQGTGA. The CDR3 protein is CASSSWTSGNTGELFF. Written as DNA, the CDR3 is TGTGCCAGCAGCTCCTGGACTAGCGGGAACACCGGGGAGCTGTTTTTT.

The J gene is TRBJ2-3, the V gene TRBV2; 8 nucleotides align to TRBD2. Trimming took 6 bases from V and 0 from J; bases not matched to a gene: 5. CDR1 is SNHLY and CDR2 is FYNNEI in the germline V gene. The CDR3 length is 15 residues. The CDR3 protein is CASRRLALSTDTQYF. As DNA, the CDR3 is TGTGCCAGCAGGAGACTAGCGCTTAGCACAGATACGCAGTATTTT.

In DNA, the CDR3 is TGTGCCACCGGAGGAGCGGAATACAACCCCCTCTCCTACAATGAGCAGTTCTTC. Protein sequence: CATGGAEYNPLSYNEQFF. V usage is TRBV15 and J usage is TRBJ2-1, with D possibly TRBD2 on 5 matching bases. V was trimmed by 8 bases and J by 0 bases, leaving 23 bases between them. The CDR3 extends over 18 amino acids. The germline CDR1 and CDR2 sequences are LNHNV and YYDKDF (reference sequence).

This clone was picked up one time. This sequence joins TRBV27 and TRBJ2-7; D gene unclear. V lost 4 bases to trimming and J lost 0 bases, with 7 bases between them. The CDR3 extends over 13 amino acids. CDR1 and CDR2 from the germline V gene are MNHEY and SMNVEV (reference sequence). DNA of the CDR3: TGTGCCAGCAGTTATAGGAGCTCCTACGAGCAGTACTTC. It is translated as CASSYRSSYEQYF.